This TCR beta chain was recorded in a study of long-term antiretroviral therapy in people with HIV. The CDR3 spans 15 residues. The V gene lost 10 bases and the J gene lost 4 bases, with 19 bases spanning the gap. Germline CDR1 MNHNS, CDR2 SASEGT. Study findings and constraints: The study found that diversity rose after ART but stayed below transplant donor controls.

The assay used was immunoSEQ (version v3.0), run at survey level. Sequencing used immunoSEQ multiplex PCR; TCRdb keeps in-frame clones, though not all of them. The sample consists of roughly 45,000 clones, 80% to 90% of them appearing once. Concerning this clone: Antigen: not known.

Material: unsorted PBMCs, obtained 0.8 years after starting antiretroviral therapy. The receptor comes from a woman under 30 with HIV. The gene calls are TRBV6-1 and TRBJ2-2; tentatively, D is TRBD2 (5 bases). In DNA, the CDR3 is TGTGCCATCCTGAGAGTACCTCGGGGCACCGGGGAGCTGTTTTTT. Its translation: CAILRVPRGTGELFF.